The rows below give T cell receptor beta chains drawn from one sample of a study of shared clonotypes between healthy human individuals. This table comes from immunoSEQ multiplex PCR, and its TCRdb copy is limited to in-frame clones, with some not included. The repertoire holds approximately 980,000 clones, more than 75% seen once, with around 1.4% in the top ten. The sample was memory CD4+ T cells sorted from blood. These receptors came from a man between 18 and 35 years old in good health. The CDR3 runs from the conserved cysteine through the conserved F or W. The D gene is left open where the match is weak. Clone sizes are given selectively: once, few, many, or a class where the clone is expanded.

clone_size: -; d_call: -; v_call: TRBV9; j_call: TRBJ1-2; cdr3_nt: TGTGCCAGCAGCGTAGTTCAGTCCGCTAACTATGGCTACACCTTC; cdr3_aa: CASSVVQSANYGYTF
clone_size: -; d_call: TRBD1; v_call: TRBV11-2; j_call: TRBJ2-7; cdr3_nt: TGTGCCAGCAGCTTAGGCCCAGGGGGCAGGAGCGAGCAGTACTTC; cdr3_aa: CASSLGPGGRSEQYF
clone_size: -; d_call: -; v_call: TRBV27; j_call: TRBJ1-2; cdr3_nt: TGTGCCAGCACCGGTGTCGGTAACTATGGCTACACCTTC; cdr3_aa: CASTGVGNYGYTF
clone_size: few; d_call: TRBD1; v_call: TRBV6-4; j_call: TRBJ1-6; cdr3_nt: TGTGCCAGCAGGGAACAGGGGGCTCAGTCACCCCTCCACTTT; cdr3_aa: CASREQGAQSPLHF
clone_size: -; d_call: -; v_call: TRBV7-2; j_call: TRBJ1-3; cdr3_nt: TGTGCCAGCAGCTTAAAGACCCAGGGAGCCGGAAACACCATATATTTT; cdr3_aa: CASSLKTQGAGNTIYF
clone_size: -; d_call: -; v_call: TRBV4-3; j_call: TRBJ1-2; cdr3_nt: TGCGCCAGCAGCCAAGTTTTCCAGGGGAACGGCTACACCTTC; cdr3_aa: CASSQVFQGNGYTF
clone_size: -; d_call: -; v_call: TRBV9; j_call: TRBJ2-3; cdr3_nt: TGTGCCAGCAGCGATGGGACAAGGACCACAGATACGCAGTATTTT; cdr3_aa: CASSDGTRTTDTQYF
clone_size: few; d_call: -; v_call: TRBV14; j_call: TRBJ1-4; cdr3_nt: TGTGCCAGCAGCCTCTCGTTAAGGGGCACGCTGTTTTTT; cdr3_aa: CASSLSLRGTLFF
clone_size: -; d_call: -; v_call: TRBV30; j_call: TRBJ1-4; cdr3_nt: TGTGCCTGGAGTCAACAGTCGCAGGGGGAAAAACTGTTTTTT; cdr3_aa: CAWSQQSQGEKLFF
clone_size: -; d_call: TRBD1; v_call: TRBV28; j_call: TRBJ1-6; cdr3_nt: TGTGCCAGCAGTTTGGATACAGGGGACTCACCCCTCCACTTT; cdr3_aa: CASSLDTGDSPLHF
clone_size: -; d_call: TRBD2; v_call: TRBV7-6; j_call: TRBJ2-1; cdr3_nt: TGTGCCAGCAGCGTCCTAGCGGAACGTTACAATGAGCAGTTCTTC; cdr3_aa: CASSVLAERYNEQFF
clone_size: few; d_call: -; v_call: TRBV28; j_call: TRBJ1-5; cdr3_nt: TGTGCCAGCAACCCACCGGGGGCTGGCAATCAGCCCCAGCATTTT; cdr3_aa: CASNPPGAGNQPQHF
clone_size: -; d_call: TRBD1; v_call: TRBV5-5; j_call: TRBJ2-3; cdr3_nt: TGTGCCAGCAGCCGGACAGGGGAAGCAGCGCAGTATTTT; cdr3_aa: CASSRTGEAAQYF
clone_size: -; d_call: -; v_call: TRBV2; j_call: TRBJ1-2; cdr3_nt: TGTGCCAGCAGTGTCGCCTACAGCAACTTCAACTATGGCTACACCTTC; cdr3_aa: CASSVAYSNFNYGYTF
clone_size: -; d_call: -; v_call: TRBV28; j_call: TRBJ1-4; cdr3_nt: TGTGCCAGCAGCACCCAGCAGACGAATGAAAAACTGTTTTTT; cdr3_aa: CASSTQQTNEKLFF
clone_size: -; d_call: -; v_call: TRBV5-6; j_call: TRBJ2-2; cdr3_nt: TGTGCCAGCAGCTACCTAGAAAGGTACACCGGGGAGCTGTTTTTT; cdr3_aa: CASSYLERYTGELFF
clone_size: -; d_call: -; v_call: TRBV28; j_call: TRBJ2-5; cdr3_nt: TGTGCCAGCAGTCGTATGTCCAGGCAAGAGACCCAGTACTTC; cdr3_aa: CASSRMSRQETQYF
clone_size: -; d_call: TRBD1; v_call: TRBV7-9; j_call: TRBJ1-4; cdr3_nt: TGTGCCAGCAGCCCGGGCAGGGACAGCCTCGCAACTAATGAAAAACTGTTTTTT; cdr3_aa: CASSPGRDSLATNEKLFF
clone_size: -; d_call: -; v_call: TRBV7-8; j_call: TRBJ2-7; cdr3_nt: TGTGCCAGCAGCCTCTCCTTTTACTCCTACGAGCAGTACTTC; cdr3_aa: CASSLSFYSYEQYF
clone_size: few; d_call: -; v_call: TRBV18; j_call: TRBJ1-3; cdr3_nt: TGTGCCAGCTCGCTGGACATCCCCTCTGGAAACACCATATATTTT; cdr3_aa: CASSLDIPSGNTIYF
clone_size: -; d_call: -; v_call: TRBV5-1; j_call: TRBJ2-2; cdr3_nt: TGCGCCAGCAGTCTCGAAGGGTCAACCGGGGAGCTGTTTTTT; cdr3_aa: CASSLEGSTGELFF
clone_size: -; d_call: -; v_call: TRBV18; j_call: TRBJ1-1; cdr3_nt: TGTGCCAGCTCAAAAGAAAGAGAGGGTTGGGCTTTCTTT; cdr3_aa: CASSKEREGWAFF
clone_size: -; d_call: -; v_call: TRBV7-9; j_call: TRBJ2-5; cdr3_nt: TGTGCCAGCAGCTTAGACGTCGGGGGGCCCCAAGAGACCCAGTACTTC; cdr3_aa: CASSLDVGGPQETQYF
clone_size: -; d_call: -; v_call: TRBV5-4; j_call: TRBJ2-3; cdr3_nt: TGTGCCAGCAGAACAGGGACAGATACGCAGTATTTT; cdr3_aa: CASRTGTDTQYF
clone_size: -; d_call: -; v_call: TRBV15; j_call: TRBJ1-5; cdr3_nt: TGTGCCACCAGCCCTCCAGGCCGGGGATCCCAGCCCCAGCATTTT; cdr3_aa: CATSPPGRGSQPQHF
clone_size: few; d_call: TRBD1; v_call: TRBV10-2; j_call: TRBJ1-6; cdr3_nt: TGCGCCAGCAGAGCGGACAGGGTCAGTTCACCCCTCCACTTT; cdr3_aa: CASRADRVSSPLHF
clone_size: -; d_call: -; v_call: TRBV29-1; j_call: TRBJ1-2; cdr3_nt: TGCAGCGCCGGGGAGGGGATGGGCTACACCTTC; cdr3_aa: CSAGEGMGYTF
clone_size: -; d_call: TRBD1; v_call: TRBV7-3; j_call: TRBJ1-1; cdr3_nt: TGTGCCAGCAGCTTGACAGGGGGTGTGACTGAAGCTTTCTTT; cdr3_aa: CASSLTGGVTEAFF